The 10 T cell receptor beta chains reported below all come from one sample, sequenced in a study of Graves' ophthalmopathy and Graves' hyperthyroidism. RNA transcripts were the template, and TCR beta CDR3 regions were amplified from them. The first-round RT-PCR employed HTBI primers together with the Qiagen OneStep RT-PCR kit. A multiplex PCR was then performed as the second round. TCRdb reprocessed the multiplex PCR reads via MiXCR and lists one record per CDR3 protein. The repertoire holds 150,000 or so distinct CDR3 sequences, roughly 37% seen once, with roughly 5.2% in the top ten. Specimen: peripheral blood. Every receptor here comes from a woman aged 40 to 50 with Graves' ophthalmopathy.

The chain carries TRBV14 and TRBJ2-7; unclear D gene. Trimming removed 4 bases from V and 7 bases from J, with 11 bases in between. This CDR3 is built from 12 residues. Looked up from germline, CDR1 is SGHDN and CDR2 is FVKESK. This chain's CDR3 is CASSPNPIEQYF. Here the CDR3 DNA reads TGTGCCAGCAGCCCCAACCCGATAGAGCAGTACTTC.

The chain recombines TRBV27 with TRBJ1-2; 10 bases are a match to TRBD1. This CDR3 region has 14 residues. CDR1 and CDR2 (germline): MNHEY, SMNVEV (reference sequence). The J segment lost 7 bases and the V segment lost 6 bases, leaving 8 bases of the junction unmatched. The CDR3 loop reads CASSPLWTGGGYTF. CDR3 nucleotide sequence: TGTGCCAGCAGCCCCTTATGGACAGGGGGTGGCTACACCTTC.

This clonotype has a count of ten or more. A clone one base away is much larger, so this may be a read error. The chain combines TRBV6-1 with TRBJ1-1; the match to TRBD1 covers 9 bases. V dropped 6 bases and J dropped 4; count of bases not matched to a gene: 12. Germline-derived CDR1 and CDR2 are MNHNS and SASEGT. CDR3 length equals 16 residues. CDR3 region: CASSNSTGGAITEAFF. The CDR3, as DNA: TGTGCCAGCAGCAATTCGACAGGGGGAGCGATCACTGAAGCTTTCTTT.

This chain links TRBV7-2 with TRBJ1-6; a weak D match, TRBD1 (5 bases). V dropped 5 bases and J dropped 8 bases, with 16 bases sitting between them. Germline V gene sequence: CDR1 SGHTA, CDR2 FQGNSA. The CDR3 spans 15 residues. CDR3 in DNA: TGTGCCAGCAGCGTAGGGCGGGGCTGGGATTCACCCCTCCACTTT. This codes for CASSVGRGWDSPLHF.

The sample holds many counts of this clonotype. A much larger clonotype is one base distant, so this may be a read error. The chain couples TRBV6-1 to TRBJ2-7; D is tentatively TRBD1 or TRBD2 (5 bases each). The CDR3 spans 14 residues. V lost 4 bases and J 6 bases, leaving 16 bases between the germline ends. Germline loops: CDR1 MNHNS, CDR2 SASEGT. CDR3 sequence reads: CASSAGAGGVEQYF. The CDR3 DNA reads TGTGCCAGCAGTGCCGGGGCTGGGGGTGTCGAGCAGTACTTC.

The J gene is TRBJ1-5, the V gene TRBV6-2 or TRBV6-3; 12 nucleotides match TRBD1. Looked up from germline, CDR1 is MNHEY and CDR2 is SVGEGT. This CDR3 has 16 residues. V lost 2 bases and J lost 5; bases outside the gene matches: 4. The CDR3 nucleotides are TGTGCCAGCAGTTACGGGACAGGGGGCGCTTATCAGCCCCAGCATTTT. Translation: CASSYGTGGAYQPQHF.

In its sample, this clonotype was seen many times. A junction end diverges from the germline sequence, so it may reflect a read error. The chain combines TRBV12-3 or TRBV12-4 with TRBJ2-7; 11 bases line up with TRBD2. The CDR3 length is 15 residues. Here the CDR3 reads CPSSHTSGGHYEQYF. CDR3 nucleotides: TGTCCCAGCAGTCATACTAGCGGGGGACACTACGAGCAGTACTTC.

The rearrangement uses TRBV6-5 and TRBJ1-2; 9 bases line up with TRBD1. V was clipped by 2 bases and J by 0 bases; unmatched bases: 4. The CDR3 runs to 16 residues. Germline-derived CDR1 and CDR2 are MNHEY and SVGAGI. In DNA, the CDR3 is TGTGCCAGCAGTTACGGGACAGGGCAAGCTAACTATGGCTACACCTTC. It specifies CASSYGTGQANYGYTF.

This clonotype occurred many times. The genes are TRBV6-1 and TRBJ1-2; TRBD1 matches at 9 bases. CDR1 MNHNS and CDR2 SASEGT come from the germline V gene. CDR3 size: 14 residues. The V gene end was trimmed by 6 bases and the J gene end by 6 bases; junction bases not matched to a gene: 8. The CDR3 nucleotides are TGTGCCAGCAGCACCGGGGACAGGGTCCATGGCTACACCTTC. Amino acid sequence: CASSTGDRVHGYTF.

The rearrangement uses TRBV10-3 and TRBJ1-6; 9 nucleotides line up with TRBD1. Per the germline V gene, CDR1 is ENHRY and CDR2 is SYGVKD. This CDR3 contains 12 residues. The V and J ends lost 10 bases and 10 bases, in that order; junction bases with no gene match: 5. The CDR3 region has the DNA TGTGCCAACGGACAGGGGCCATCACCCCTCCACTTT. Protein product: CANGQGPSPLHF.